This is a list of T cell receptor beta chains from one sample in a study of long-term antiretroviral therapy in people with HIV. Profiled with immunoSEQ multiplex PCR; TCRdb holds only in-frame clones, not every one. The sample consists of about 39,000 clones, roughly 85% of them appearing once. Sequenced material: unsorted PBMCs, taken 3.1 years after starting antiretroviral therapy. These receptors were taken from a woman between 45 and 60 years old with HIV. CDR3s include the opening cysteine and the closing phenylalanine or tryptophan. A D gene is named only where the DNA matches it firmly. The size entry is marked missing in some rows and otherwise reads once, few, many or a size class.

v_call	d_call	clone_size	j_call	cdr3_aa	cdr3_nt
TRBV5-4	NA	NA	TRBJ2-2	CASSWDTGELFF	TGTGCCAGCAGCTGGGACACCGGGGAGCTGTTTTTT
TRBV15	TRBD1	NA	TRBJ1-1	CATSRAPQGVGTEAFF	TGTGCCACCAGCAGAGCCCCGCAGGGGGTAGGGACTGAAGCTTTCTTT
TRBV30	NA	once	TRBJ1-5	CAWSGDPSSNQPQHF	TGTGCCTGGAGCGGAGACCCGAGTAGCAATCAGCCCCAGCATTTT
TRBV5-8	NA	NA	TRBJ1-6	CASRPTQGSSYNSPLHF	TGTGCCAGCAGGCCAACACAGGGAAGCTCCTATAATTCACCCCTCCACTTT
TRBV6-1	NA	NA	TRBJ1-1	CASSEKGGWSTEAFF	TGTGCCAGCAGTGAAAAGGGGGGATGGAGCACTGAAGCTTTCTTT
TRBV6-6	NA	NA	TRBJ1-1	CASTTGSSGEAFF	TGTGCCAGCACTACGGGTTCTTCGGGTGAAGCTTTCTTT
TRBV7-9	NA	NA	TRBJ1-1	CASRPIQGAEAFF	TGTGCCAGCAGGCCCATTCAGGGCGCTGAAGCTTTCTTT
TRBV29-1	TRBD1	NA	TRBJ1-1	CSYRTGETEAFF	TGCAGCTACCGGACAGGGGAGACTGAAGCTTTCTTT
TRBV5-1	NA	NA	TRBJ2-5	CASSLEPAETQYF	TGCGCCAGCAGCTTGGAACCGGCGGAGACCCAGTACTTC
TRBV12-5	TRBD2	once	TRBJ2-3	CASGLGIHASGGPTDTQYF	TGTGCTAGTGGTTTGGGCATCCACGCTAGCGGGGGGCCCACAGATACGCAGTATTTT
TRBV9	NA	NA	TRBJ1-5	CASSRGQYSNQPQHF	TGTGCCAGCAGTAGGGGACAATATAGCAATCAGCCCCAGCATTTT
TRBV5-1	NA	NA	TRBJ2-1	CASSPGGYNEQFF	TGCGCCAGCAGCCCGGGCGGCTACAATGAGCAGTTCTTC
TRBV11-3	NA	NA	TRBJ2-2	CASSLLVDTGELFF	TGTGCCAGCAGCCTACTCGTGGACACCGGGGAGCTGTTTTTT
TRBV2	NA	NA	TRBJ2-5	CASTHRGGDQETQYF	TGTGCCAGCACCCACAGGGGCGGGGACCAAGAGACCCAGTACTTC
TRBV7-2	NA	NA	TRBJ1-1	CASSLVVYGNTEAFF	TGTGCCAGCAGCTTAGTGGTGTACGGGAACACTGAAGCTTTCTTT